These 17 T cell receptor beta chains came from one sample sequenced in a study of shared clonotypes between healthy human individuals. Generated by immunoSEQ multiplex PCR, the TCRdb table keeps only in-frame clones and is missing some. The sample contains approximately 2,000,000 clones, roughly 92% of which appear only once. What was sequenced was naive CD4+ T cells from PBMCs. The sample's subset: CD45RA+ positively selected. The receptors derive from a young man in good health. Some clones in this sample may be carry-over from other donors' samples.

This clone was detected only once. This chain joins TRBV6-4 and TRBJ1-5, with a tentative D call TRBD1 (5 bases). Germline V gene data show CDR1 as MRHNA and CDR2 as SNTAGT. Trimming removed 6 bases at V and 0 bases at J, with 9 bases between. This CDR3 is 14 amino acids long. CDR3 DNA sequence: TGTGCCAGCAGCCCGACAGATAGCAATCAGCCCCAGCATTTT. Encoded protein: CASSPTDSNQPQHF.

The chain couples TRBV9 to TRBJ2-3, with 10 positions matching TRBD1. Germline V gene lookup returns CDR1 SGDLS and CDR2 YYNGEE. With 3 bases clipped from V and 5 bases from J, the junction kept 9 bases outside the gene matches. The CDR3 contains 16 residues. The CDR3 DNA reads as TGTGCCAGCAGCGGACCGGGACAGGGGAAAGGAGATACGCAGTATTTT. It specifies CASSGPGQGKGDTQYF.

This chain joins TRBV6-1 and TRBJ2-7; 11 nucleotides agree with TRBD1. CDR1 is MNHNS, CDR2 SASEGT, per germline. V trimming: 4 bases; J trimming: 5 bases; junction bases outside the gene matches: 4. This CDR3 spans 14 amino acids. The CDR3 loop reads CASSGGQGVNEQYF. The CDR3, as DNA: TGTGCCAGCAGTGGGGGACAGGGGGTCAACGAGCAGTACTTC.

This clone occurred a few times. V usage is TRBV6-1 and J usage is TRBJ2-7; 11 bases agree with TRBD1. The CDR3 has 16 residues. Trimming removed 4 bases from V and 2 bases from J; junction bases left unmatched: 7. Looked up from germline, CDR1 is MNHNS and CDR2 is SASEGT. The CDR3 nucleotides read TGTGCCAGCAGTGCGCGACCGGACAGGGGGCCCTACGAGCAGTACTTC. Translation gives CASSARPDRGPYEQYF.

The rearrangement links TRBV18 to TRBJ1-3; TRBD1 aligns across 8 bases. After removal of 3 bases from V and 5 bases from J, the junction contained 6 bases not matched to a gene. The length of the CDR3 is 15 residues. Germline V CDR1 and CDR2: KGHSH, LQKENI. Here the CDR3 DNA reads TGTGCCAGCTCACCTTTGACAGGGGCGCGAAACACCATATATTTT. Translating gives CASSPLTGARNTIYF.

The rearrangement uses TRBV30 and TRBJ1-2, with a possible D match to TRBD1 (5 bases). This CDR3 region has 13 residues. Germline V gives CDR1 GTSNPN, CDR2 SVGIG (reference sequence). The V gene lost 8 bases and the J gene lost 5 bases, with 18 bases spanning the gap. The CDR3 bases are TGTGCCGTCCGCGGCCCGGGACTTTATGGCTACACCTTC. It translates to CAVRGPGLYGYTF.

This clone was counted between two and nine times. Distinct nucleotide sequences in the sample also encode this CDR3. J is TRBJ2-5 and V is TRBV7-7; D is unresolved. V was trimmed by 0 bases and J by 5 bases, leaving 4 bases between them. The CDR3 spans 12 residues. Germline V gene data show CDR1 as SSHAT and CDR2 as FNYEAQ (reference sequence). Here the CDR3 DNA reads TGTGCCAGCAGCTTAGCGGGGGAGACCCAGTACTTC. It translates to CASSLAGETQYF.

On this clone itself: Other DNA sequences in this specimen translate into the identical CDR3. The chain couples TRBV5-1 to TRBJ1-2; TRBD1 matches at 8 bases. From germline, CDR1 is SGHRS and CDR2 YFSETQ. This CDR3 spans 14 amino acids. The V gene end was trimmed by 0 bases and the J gene end by 8 bases; junction bases not matched to a gene: 6. This CDR3 is CASSLDRGLEGYTF. The CDR3 nucleotides read TGCGCCAGCAGCTTGGACAGGGGGTTGGAAGGCTACACCTTC.

In nucleotides, the CDR3 is TGTGCCAGCAGTTCCAAGGGTAGCGGGAGTTACGAGCAGTACTTC. Encoded protein: CASSSKGSGSYEQYF. The gene calls are TRBV28 and TRBJ2-7; TRBD2 aligns across 9 bases. CDR1 and CDR2 from the germline V gene are MDHEN and SYDVKM. The CDR3 contains 15 residues. Trimming took 4 bases from V and 4 from J; bases not matched to a gene: 8.

The chain joins TRBV5-1 to TRBJ2-5, with unresolved D. The CDR3 length is 14 residues. The germline V and J ends were trimmed by 0 bases and 2 bases, with 8 bases remaining between them. Germline V gene data show CDR1 as SGHRS and CDR2 as YFSETQ. In DNA, the CDR3 is TGCGCCAGCAGCTTGGCCGTCACGCAAGAGACCCAGTACTTC. Translation: CASSLAVTQETQYF. Full variable domain (remainder filled in from reference TRBV5-1 and TRBJ2-5): KAGVTQTPRYLIKTRGQQVTLSCSPISGHRSVSWYQQTPGQGLQFLFEYFSETQRNKGNFPGRFSGRQFSNSRSEMNVSTLELGDSALYLCASSLAVTQETQYFGPGTRLLVL.

The CDR3 region is CASSIRQGVFYGYTF. The CDR3 DNA follows: TGTGCCAGCAGCATCCGACAGGGGGTGTTCTATGGCTACACCTTC. V usage is TRBV21-1 and J usage is TRBJ1-2; the table's TRBD1 call for D was not verified on the DNA. TRBV21-1 is a known pseudogene. This CDR3 is built from 15 residues.

V is TRBV5-1 and J is TRBJ1-1, with 8 bases aligning to TRBD1. Looked up from germline, CDR1 is SGHRS and CDR2 is YFSETQ. Losses at the gene ends were 4 bases for V and 7 bases for J; bases not matched to a gene: 6. The CDR3 is 13 residues long. CDR3 protein: CASSIGQGVEAFF. For the CDR3, the DNA is TGCGCCAGCAGCATCGGACAGGGTGTTGAAGCTTTCTTT.

The CDR3 here is CAISADRGRNTGELFF. As DNA, the CDR3 is TGTGCCATCAGTGCGGACAGGGGAAGAAACACCGGGGAGCTGTTTTTT. The rearrangement joins TRBV10-3 to TRBJ2-2, with 9 bases matching TRBD1. This CDR3 is 16 amino acids long. V shed 4 bases and J 2 bases; nucleotides not matched to a gene: 5. The germline gives CDR1 ENHRY, CDR2 SYGVKD.

J is TRBJ2-7 and V is TRBV6-5; 8 bases agree with TRBD1. With V trimmed by 4 bases and J by 2 bases, 7 bases remained unmatched. This CDR3 is built from 15 residues. The germline V gene encodes CDR1 MNHEY and CDR2 SVGAGI. The CDR3 protein is CASSFSTGETYEQYF. CDR3 sequence (DNA): TGTGCCAGCAGTTTCTCGACAGGGGAAACCTACGAGCAGTACTTC.

CDR3 in amino acids: CASSLIKAGGYNEQFF. The CDR3 nucleotides read TGTGCCAGCAGCTTAATTAAGGCGGGAGGGTACAATGAGCAGTTCTTC. The gene calls are TRBV7-3 and TRBJ2-1; TRBD2 agrees at 9 bases. CDR3 length equals 16 residues. From germline, CDR1 is SGHTA and CDR2 FQGTGA. V lost 1 base, J lost 4 bases, and 5 bases stayed unmatched.

The DNA of the CDR3 is TGTGCCAGCAGTTATAGGACAGGGAAGGAGCCCCAGCATTTT. This encodes CASSYRTGKEPQHF. V usage is TRBV6-1 and J usage is TRBJ1-5; 8 bases line up with TRBD1. The CDR3 length is 14 residues. Germline loops: CDR1 MNHNS, CDR2 SASEGT. Trimming removed 5 bases from V and 8 bases from J; junction bases left unmatched: 8.

The chain combines TRBV6-1 with TRBJ1-5; weak D call: TRBD1 (6 bases). The V gene lost 10 bases and the J gene lost 6 bases, with 16 bases spanning the gap. CDR1 MNHNS and CDR2 SASEGT come from the germline V gene. The CDR3 spans 13 residues. CDR3: CATYRGGIQPQHF. The CDR3 coding sequence is TGTGCCACCTATAGGGGGGGGATTCAGCCCCAGCATTTT.